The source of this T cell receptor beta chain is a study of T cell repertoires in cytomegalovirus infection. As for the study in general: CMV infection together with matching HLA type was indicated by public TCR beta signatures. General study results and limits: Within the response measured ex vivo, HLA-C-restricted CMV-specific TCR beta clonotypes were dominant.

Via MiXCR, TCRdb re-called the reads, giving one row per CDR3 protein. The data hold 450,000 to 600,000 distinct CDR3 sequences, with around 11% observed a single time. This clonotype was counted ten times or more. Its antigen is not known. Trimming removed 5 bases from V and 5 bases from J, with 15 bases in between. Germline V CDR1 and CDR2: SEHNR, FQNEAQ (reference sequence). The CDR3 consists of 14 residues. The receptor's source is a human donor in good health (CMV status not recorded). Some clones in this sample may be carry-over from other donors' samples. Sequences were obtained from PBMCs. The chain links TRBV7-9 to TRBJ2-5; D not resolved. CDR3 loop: CASSLQAVRETQYF. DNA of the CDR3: TGTGCCAGCAGCCTCCAGGCTGTGAGGGAGACCCAGTACTTC.